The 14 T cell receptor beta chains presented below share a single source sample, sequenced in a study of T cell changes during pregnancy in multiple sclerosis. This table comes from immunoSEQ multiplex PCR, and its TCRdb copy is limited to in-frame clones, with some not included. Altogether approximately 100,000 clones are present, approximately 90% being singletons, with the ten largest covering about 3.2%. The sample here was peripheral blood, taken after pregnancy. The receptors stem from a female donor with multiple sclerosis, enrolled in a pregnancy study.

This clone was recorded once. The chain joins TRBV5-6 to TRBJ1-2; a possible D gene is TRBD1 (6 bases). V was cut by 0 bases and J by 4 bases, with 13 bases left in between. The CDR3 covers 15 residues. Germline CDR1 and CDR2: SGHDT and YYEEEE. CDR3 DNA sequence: TGTGCCAGCAGCTTGGGGTCAGGGGTTGCCTATGGCTACACCTTC. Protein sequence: CASSLGSGVAYGYTF.

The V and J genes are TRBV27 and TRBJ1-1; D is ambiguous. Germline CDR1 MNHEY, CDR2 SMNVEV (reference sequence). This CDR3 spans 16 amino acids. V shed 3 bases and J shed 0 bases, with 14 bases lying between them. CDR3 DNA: TGTGCCAGCAGTTTTCGGGGATGGGGAATGAACACTGAAGCTTTCTTT. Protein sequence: CASSFRGWGMNTEAFF.

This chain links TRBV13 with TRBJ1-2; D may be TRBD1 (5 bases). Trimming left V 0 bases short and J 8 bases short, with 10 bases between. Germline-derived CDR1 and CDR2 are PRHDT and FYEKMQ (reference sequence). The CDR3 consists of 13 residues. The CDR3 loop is CASSLGTGEGYTF. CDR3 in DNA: TGTGCCAGCAGCTTAGGTACGGGGGAGGGCTACACCTTC.

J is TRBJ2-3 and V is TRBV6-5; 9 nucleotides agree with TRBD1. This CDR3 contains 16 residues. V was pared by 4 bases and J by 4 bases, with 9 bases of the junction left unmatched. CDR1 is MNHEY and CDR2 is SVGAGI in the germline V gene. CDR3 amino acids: CASSWTGARGPDTQYF. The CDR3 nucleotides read TGTGCCAGCAGTTGGACAGGGGCCCGGGGCCCAGATACGCAGTATTTT.

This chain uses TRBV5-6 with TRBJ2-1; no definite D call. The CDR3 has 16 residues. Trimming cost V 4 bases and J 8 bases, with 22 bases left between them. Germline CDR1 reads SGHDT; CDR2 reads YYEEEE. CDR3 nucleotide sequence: TGTGCCAGCAGCATGGCGCAGGATGGATTGGGTCATGAGCAGTTCTTC. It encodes CASSMAQDGLGHEQFF. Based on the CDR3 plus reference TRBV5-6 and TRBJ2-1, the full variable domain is DAGVTQSPTHLIKTRGQQVTLRCSPKSGHDTVSWYQQALGQGPQFIFQYYEEEERQRGNFPDRFSGHQFPNYSSELNVNALLLGDSALYLCASSMAQDGLGHEQFFGPGTRLTVL.

CDR3 bases: TGTGCCAGCAGCCCACCCCGGGGTGGCGGTGGGTGGTCTTCACCCCTCCACTTT. The encoded protein is CASSPPRGGGGWSSPLHF. The rearrangement uses TRBV5-6 and TRBJ1-6; D uncertain. The CDR3 totals 18 residues. CDR1 and CDR2 from the germline V gene are SGHDT and YYEEEE. V gave up 4 bases and J gave up 9 bases, with 26 bases separating them.

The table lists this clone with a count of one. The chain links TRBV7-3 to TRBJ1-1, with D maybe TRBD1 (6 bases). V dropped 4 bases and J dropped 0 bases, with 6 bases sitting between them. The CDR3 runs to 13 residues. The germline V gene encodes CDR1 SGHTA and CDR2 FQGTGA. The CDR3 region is CASSWTVNTEAFF. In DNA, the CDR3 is TGTGCCAGCAGCTGGACAGTGAACACTGAAGCTTTCTTT. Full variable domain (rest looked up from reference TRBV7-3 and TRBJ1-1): GAGVSQTPSNKVTEKGKYVELRCDPISGHTALYWYRQSLGQGPEFLIYFQGTGAADDSGLPNDRFFAVRPEGSVSTLKIQRTERGDSAVYLCASSWTVNTEAFFGQGTRLTVV.

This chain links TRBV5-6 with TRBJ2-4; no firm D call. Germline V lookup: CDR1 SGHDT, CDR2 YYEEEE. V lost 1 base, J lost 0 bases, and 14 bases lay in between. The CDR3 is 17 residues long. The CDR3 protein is CASSLYRSSLAKNIQYF. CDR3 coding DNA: TGTGCCAGCAGCTTGTATAGGAGTTCGCTAGCCAAAAACATTCAGTACTTC.

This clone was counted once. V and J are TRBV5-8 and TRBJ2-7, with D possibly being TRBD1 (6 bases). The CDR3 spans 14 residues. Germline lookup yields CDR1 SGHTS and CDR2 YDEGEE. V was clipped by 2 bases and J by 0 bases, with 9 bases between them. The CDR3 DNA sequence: TGTGCCAGCAGCTTAAGGGGGAACTCCTACGAGCAGTACTTC. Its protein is CASSLRGNSYEQYF. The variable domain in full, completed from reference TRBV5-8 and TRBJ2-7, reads EAGVTQSPTHLIKTRGQQATLRCSPISGHTSVYWYQQALGLGLQFLLWYDEGEERNRGNFPPRFSGRQFPNYSSELNVNALELEDSALYLCASSLRGNSYEQYFGPGTRLTVT.

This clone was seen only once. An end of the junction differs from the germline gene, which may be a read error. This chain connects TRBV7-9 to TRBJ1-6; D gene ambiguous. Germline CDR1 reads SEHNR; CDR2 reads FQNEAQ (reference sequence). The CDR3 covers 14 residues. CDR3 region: CASSYTDKNSPLHF. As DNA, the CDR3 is TGCGCCAGCAGTTATACAGACAAAAATTCACCCCTCCACTTT.

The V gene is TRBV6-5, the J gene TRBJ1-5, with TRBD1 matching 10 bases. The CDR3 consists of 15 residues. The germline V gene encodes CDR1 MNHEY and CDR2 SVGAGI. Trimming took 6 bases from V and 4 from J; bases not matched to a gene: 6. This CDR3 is CASSPGTGANQPQHF. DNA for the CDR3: TGTGCCAGCAGCCCCGGGACAGGGGCTAATCAGCCCCAGCATTTT.

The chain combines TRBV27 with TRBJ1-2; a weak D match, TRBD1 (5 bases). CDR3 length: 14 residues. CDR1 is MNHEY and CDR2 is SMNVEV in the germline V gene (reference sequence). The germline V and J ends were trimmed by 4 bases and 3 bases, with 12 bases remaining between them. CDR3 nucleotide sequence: TGTGCCAGCAGTTCCAGGGTGCTGGACTATGGCTACACCTTC. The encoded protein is CASSSRVLDYGYTF.

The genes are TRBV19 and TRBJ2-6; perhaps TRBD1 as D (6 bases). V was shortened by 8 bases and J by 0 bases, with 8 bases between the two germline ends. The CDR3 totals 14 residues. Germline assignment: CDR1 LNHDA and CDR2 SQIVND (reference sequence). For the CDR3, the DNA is TGTGCCAGTGGGGGCCACTCTGGGGCCAACGTCCTGACTTTC. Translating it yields CASGGHSGANVLTF.

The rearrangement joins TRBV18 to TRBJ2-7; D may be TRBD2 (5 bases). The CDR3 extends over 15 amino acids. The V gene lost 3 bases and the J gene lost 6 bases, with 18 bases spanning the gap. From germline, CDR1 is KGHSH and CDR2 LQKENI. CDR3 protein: CASSPRADPGLEQYF. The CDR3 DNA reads TGTGCCAGCTCACCGCGGGCAGACCCTGGGCTCGAGCAGTACTTC.